This T cell receptor beta chain was captured in a study of T cell responses to AZD1222 COVID-19 vaccine. Study as a whole: Recipients boosted at about 4 weeks or about 12 weeks are pooled.

Only one count was recorded for this clone. The antigen is unknown. The CDR3 loop spans 14 amino acids. With 3 bases clipped from V and 3 bases from J, the junction kept 3 bases outside the gene matches. Data came from immunoSEQ multiplex PCR; TCRdb stores just in-frame clones and leaves some out. The sample lists around 160,000 clones; 91% were seen once. Study results and caveats: Repertoire sampling occurred only after the peak T cell response.

The sequence derives from an adult in good health. V is TRBV5-3 and J is TRBJ1-5, with 7 bases identical to TRBD1. TRBV5-3 is flagged as an ORF with uncertain function. The sample consisted of peripheral blood, taken on day 0 of AZD1222 vaccination. The DNA of the CDR3 is TGTGCCAGAAGCTCGACAGGGATCAATCAGCCCCAGCATTTT. Translated, it gives CARSSTGINQPQHF.